This T cell receptor beta chain was observed in a study of CD8+ T cells in alopecia areata. Concerning this clone itself: Other DNA sequences in this sample translate to the same CDR3.

V trimming: 0 bases; J trimming: 0 bases; junction bases outside the gene matches: 1. Germline CDR1 and CDR2: LGHNA and YSLEER. This CDR3 contains 15 residues. Starting from PBMCs, sorting isolated CD4+ and CD8+ T cells. In each case, RNA was isolated and then reverse transcribed into cDNA as the sequencing template. Some clones are missing from TCRdb's copy, which holds only in-frame ones; the method was immunoSEQ multiplex PCR. The table has 61,000 or so clones, around 96% seen once. The chain employs TRBV4-3 and TRBJ2-7; 8 nucleotides agree with TRBD2. The sequence came from a human donor with alopecia areata. The source was CD8+ T cells sorted from blood, collected at week 0. In DNA, the CDR3 is TGCGCCAGCAGCCAAGAGGCGGGGGGCTCCTACGAGCAGTACTTC. It is translated as CASSQEAGGSYEQYF.